These T cell receptor beta chains were read from a single sample in a study of cytomegalovirus exposure and HLA in healthy donors. The method was immunoSEQ multiplex PCR; TCRdb's version includes in-frame clones alone and lacks a portion of them. The table lists more than 95,000 clones, about three quarters of them singletons. Sequencing used PBMCs. These TCRs come from a man between 60 and 75 years old in good health and CMV-seropositive. CDR3s leave out the opening cysteine and the closing phenylalanine or tryptophan. The order of the fields is CDR3 protein, J gene, D gene, V gene. The D gene is left open where the match is weak.

ASSLGTSGVYEQY	NA	TRBD2	TRBV7-3
ASSLRGRAGYGYT	TRBJ1-2	NA	TRBV5-4
ASGLVLGDRGSGTEAF	TRBJ1-1	TRBD1	TRBV12-5
ATRKGRDTEAF	TRBJ1-1	NA	TRBV15
ASSASGGAEETQY	TRBJ2-5	TRBD2	TRBV6-4
ASRPDSLEQY	TRBJ2-7	NA	TRBV7-8
ASLLAGGTQY	TRBJ2-5	TRBD2	TRBV2
ASREIASSYNSPLH	TRBJ1-6	NA	TRBV19
ASGRQGNSPLH	TRBJ1-6	TRBD1	TRBV6-5
ASSFLGANYGYT	TRBJ1-2	NA	TRBV27
ASSFGDRGRNSPLH	TRBJ1-6	TRBD1	TRBV19
ASTLLTGGTEAF	TRBJ1-1	NA	TRBV2
ASSKMGGLGNGELF	TRBJ2-2	NA	TRBV7-3
ASSLSLAGGTSTDTQY	TRBJ2-3	TRBD2	TRBV11-1
ASSERSEAAKNIQY	TRBJ2-4	NA	TRBV2
ASSQATSGAYEQY	TRBJ2-7	TRBD2	TRBV4-2
ASRIKGQGFTYEQF	TRBJ2-1	TRBD1	TRBV4-3
ASRDRAEEQY	TRBJ2-7	TRBD1	TRBV19
ASSFLPNQPQH	TRBJ1-5	NA	TRBV11-1
ASSLVGQNYGYT	TRBJ1-2	TRBD1	TRBV5-8
ASSPTGTSGGAGYEQY	TRBJ2-7	TRBD2	TRBV7-2
ASSQAGGETQY	TRBJ2-5	NA	TRBV4-3
ASTLQGSYEQY	TRBJ2-7	NA	TRBV13
ASSFTSTSLAYEQY	TRBJ2-7	NA	TRBV5-1
ASSPKSGAYEQY	TRBJ2-7	NA	TRBV6-1
ATNSQGGQETQY	TRBJ2-5	NA	TRBV15
ASSLVGEKLF	TRBJ1-4	NA	TRBV5-5
ASSPWEGRRTGELF	TRBJ2-2	NA	TRBV14
ASSNQLAGFQETQY	TRBJ2-5	TRBD2	TRBV19
AWRGQGNTEAF	TRBJ1-1	NA	TRBV30
ASSSGQGIAQPQH	TRBJ1-5	TRBD1	TRBV7-2
ASSTSDSTEAF	TRBJ1-1	NA	TRBV7-8
ASSLVQFFNYGYT	TRBJ1-2	NA	TRBV5-6
ASRREEETQY	TRBJ2-5	NA	TRBV2
SSSLNGGDRTNTKQY	TRBJ2-7	TRBD1	TRBV7-3
ASSQGEGGNQPQH	TRBJ1-5	TRBD1	TRBV7-6
ASSFQGELGELF	TRBJ2-2	TRBD1	TRBV7-2
ASSLEWGGMKTQY	TRBJ2-5	TRBD2	TRBV7-2
ASSPGSPYEQY	TRBJ2-7	NA	TRBV6-5